This T cell receptor beta chain was obtained from a study of blood T cells in healthy people across ages. Study-wide findings and caveats: Donor CMV status was unknown, possibly confounding expanded clonotype changes. PBMCs that were unsorted prevented a conclusive naive versus antigen-experienced comparison. There were more naive CD4+ cells and higher diversity in long-lived donors than in aged donors.

Isolating PBMCs gave at least 6.5 million of these cells per sample. About this clonotype: The target antigen is unknown.

PCR was performed a second time for about 6 to 12 cycles using a sample-barcoded 5' primer and a J-beta primer mix. MiXCR, applied by TCRdb to the 5' RACE reads, yields one record per CDR3 protein. The sample has under 950,000 distinct CDR3 sequences; about a fifth are singletons. The sequence was collected from an older man in good health. The source material was blood.

The CDR3 loop is CASSYGPGYNEQFF. The CDR3 DNA sequence: TGTGCCAGCAGCTATGGCCCTGGGTACAATGAGCAGTTCTTC. The rearrangement uses TRBV7-3 and TRBJ2-1, with D unresolved. CDR3 size: 14 residues. Trimming took off 4 bases at V and 4 bases at J, with 11 bases between the two ends. Looked up from germline, CDR1 is SGHTA and CDR2 is FQGTGA.